This TCR beta chain came from a study of glioma-infiltrating T cells. Overall study findings and caveats: Above-expected tissue-blood divergence occurred in all gliomas, most in low-grade ones. Very few CDR3 sequences were shared between tissue and blood.

On this clonotype: No antigen is known for it.

The CDR3 is made up of 15 amino acids. The germline V and J ends were trimmed by 1 base and 8 bases, with 18 bases remaining between them. CDR1 DFQATT and CDR2 SNEGSKA come from the germline V gene (reference sequence). Using RNA template, CDR3s of TCR alpha and beta were amplified with iRepertoire arm-PCR. TCRdb re-called the multiplex PCR reads through MiXCR, storing one row per CDR3 protein. Seen here are about 400,000 distinct CDR3 sequences, 41% observed once, and the top ten hold approximately 12%. The V gene is TRBV20-1, the J gene TRBJ2-1; D is undetermined. The material sequenced was glioma tissue, nonneoplastic brain tissue, or PBMCs (not recorded which). This sequence originates from a human donor with low-grade glioma or glioblastoma, undergoing nonglioma brain surgery, or in good health (not recorded which). Here the CDR3 reads CSARVPRRECDEQFF. The CDR3 DNA reads TGCAGTGCTAGAGTGCCTAGGAGAGAATGTGATGAGCAGTTCTTC.